What follows are 17 T cell receptor beta chains derived from one specimen sequenced in a study of T cells in women clearing cervical HPV infection. Produced via immunoSEQ multiplex PCR; TCRdb's table is partial and in-frame only. The sample includes about 22,000 clones. The material sequenced was blood buffy coat. These TCRs come from a woman aged 18-70 years with a cervical HPV16 infection that either progressed to CIN3+ or cleared (not recorded which).

A word on this clone: The read finishes 3 residues shy of the CDR3 end, and the germline J gene is used to complete it. The V call is TRBV19, the J call TRBJ2-1, with 12 bases fitting TRBD2. The CDR3 is 16 residues long. Germline V CDR1 and CDR2: LNHDA, SQIVND (reference sequence). Germline trimming cut 7 bases from V and 6 bases from J; bases unmatched to any gene: 10. Incomplete CDR3 DNA: TGTGCCAGTACCTCCTTTCTAGCGGGGGGGTCCAATGAG. Its protein product is CASTSFLAGGSNE. The CDR3 as a whole reads CASTSFLAGGSNEQFF.

Turning to this clone: The read comes to an end 3 residues before the CDR3 does, leaving the germline J gene to fill in the end. The V gene is TRBV7-9, the J gene TRBJ1-2; D gene ambiguous. Per the germline V gene, CDR1 is SEHNR and CDR2 is FQNEAQ (reference sequence). The CDR3 covers 15 residues. CDR3 DNA, as far as it was read: TGTGCCAGCAGCTTAAATAGCGGGAGTTCAGATACC. It specifies CASSLNSGSSDT. The entire CDR3 protein reads CASSLNSGSSDTYTF.

Worth noting for this clone: The CDR3 is cut off 3 residues early in the read; its end comes from the germline J gene. The V gene is TRBV6-2 or TRBV6-3, the J gene TRBJ1-5, with 8 bases lining up with TRBD1. CDR3 length: 15 amino acids. J gave up 5 bases and V 6 bases, and 9 bases lay outside the gene matches. Germline V CDR1 and CDR2: MNHEY, SVGEGT. CDR3 DNA (partial): TGTGCCAGCAGCAGAGACAGGGGCTATTATCAGCCC. Residues: CASSRDRGYYQP. The CDR3 in its entirety is CASSRDRGYYQPQHF.

About this clone itself: The read stops 3 residues short of the end of the CDR3; the missing end is completed from the germline J gene. The gene calls are TRBV4-2 and TRBJ2-5; 11 bases agree with TRBD2. The V and J ends lost 1 base and 5 bases, in that order; junction bases with no gene match: 6. The CDR3 covers 16 residues. CDR1 and CDR2 from the germline V gene are LGHNA and YNFKEQ. The CDR3 sequence: CASSQVLAGGRETQYF. The covered CDR3 bases are TGTGCCAGCAGCCAAGTCCTAGCGGGAGGACGGGAGACC.

With regard to this clone: The read halts 3 residues ahead of the CDR3 end, with the missing end drawn from the germline J gene. The chain employs TRBV20-1 and TRBJ2-1; 10 bases are shared with TRBD2. The V and J ends lost 0 bases and 6 bases, in that order; junction bases with no gene match: 5. The CDR3 covers 15 residues. Germline V gene data show CDR1 as DFQATT and CDR2 as SNEGSKA (reference sequence). CDR3 sequence reads: CSARDPSGSFNEQFF. The part of the CDR3 DNA that was read is TGCAGTGCTAGAGATCCTAGCGGGAGCTTCAATGAG.

As concerns this clone: The CDR3 is cut off 3 residues early in the read; its end comes from the germline J gene. The chain carries TRBV6-2 or TRBV6-3 and TRBJ2-3; perhaps TRBD1 as D (5 bases). CDR3 length equals 15 residues. The germline CDR1 and CDR2 sequences are MNHEY and SVGEGT. Trimming cost V 2 bases and J 2 bases, with 11 bases left between them. The covered CDR3 bases are TGTGCCAGCAGTTACGGTCAGGGTGCCACAGATACG. This codes for CASSYGQGATDT. The entire CDR3 protein reads CASSYGQGATDTQYF.

As regards this clone: From the germline J gene comes the end of the CDR3, since the read stops 3 residues before it. V gene TRBV7-2 combines with J gene TRBJ2-7; 13 positions agree with TRBD2. The CDR3 contains 15 residues. V was pared by 4 bases and J by 6 bases, with 6 bases of the junction left unmatched. In germline, CDR1 is SGHTA, CDR2 FQGNSA. The sequenced CDR3 bases are TGTGCCAGCAGCTCCGGACTAGCGGGAGTTGGCGAG. Translated: CASSSGLAGVGE. The CDR3 in full is CASSSGLAGVGEQYF. The variable domain in full, with the rest retrieved from reference TRBV7-2 and TRBJ2-7, is GAGVSQSPSNKVTEKGKDVELRCDPISGHTALYWYRQSLGQGLEFLIYFQGNSAPDKSGLPSDRFSAERTGGSVSTLTIQRTQQEDSAVYLCASSSGLAGVGEQYFGPGTRLTVT.

About this clone: The sequence runs out 3 residues before the end of the CDR3; the remainder is reconstructed from the germline J gene. V is TRBV3-1 (or the pseudogene TRBV3-2) and J is TRBJ1-6; D is uncertain. Germline V gives CDR1 LGHDT, CDR2 YNNKEL (reference sequence). Between the trimmed V and J ends, which lost 1 base and 3 bases, there was a span of 10 bases. CDR3 length equals 16 residues. The CDR3 here is CASSQGGSYYNSPLHF. The CDR3 DNA, read in part, is TGTGCCAGCAGCCAAGGCGGCAGCTACTATAATTCACCC.

Remarks on this clone: The CDR3 end lies 3 residues beyond the end of the read and is filled in from the germline J gene. V usage is TRBV19 and J usage is TRBJ1-2, with 7 bases aligning to TRBD1. V lost 6 bases and J lost 3; bases outside the gene matches: 7. Germline CDR1 LNHDA, CDR2 SQIVND (reference sequence). This CDR3 contains 14 residues. Incomplete CDR3 DNA: TGTGCCAGTAGCCAAACAGGGGAAGACTATGGC. This encodes CASSQTGEDYG. The whole CDR3 protein is CASSQTGEDYGYTF.

A remark on this clone: The sequenced fragment ends 3 residues before the CDR3 boundary, so the rest is inferred from the germline J gene. The V and J genes are TRBV20-1 and TRBJ2-7; 14 bases match TRBD2. This CDR3 has 17 residues. Unmatched junction bases numbered 11, after V lost 6 bases and J lost 1 base. Germline lookup yields CDR1 DFQATT and CDR2 SNEGSKA (reference sequence). The sequenced CDR3 bases are TGCAGTGCCAAGGGACTAGCGGGAGAGAGGGGTTCCTACGAG. This gives the protein CSAKGLAGERGSYE. The whole CDR3 is CSAKGLAGERGSYEQYF.

Concerning this clone itself: The read is 3 residues too short to cover the CDR3 end, so that end is filled in from the germline J gene. This chain uses TRBV18 with TRBJ1-2; 7 nucleotides agree with TRBD1. With V trimmed by 3 bases and J by 5 bases, 9 bases remained unmatched. The CDR3 sequence is 15 residues long. CDR1 and CDR2 from the germline V gene are KGHSH and LQKENI. The CDR3: CASSPLSTGEYGYTF. The part of the CDR3 DNA that was read is TGTGCCAGCTCACCGCTAAGTACAGGGGAATATGGC. The full variable domain, completed using reference TRBV18 and TRBJ1-2, is NAGVMQNPRHLVRRRGQEARLRCSPMKGHSHVYWYRQLPEEGLKFMVYLQKENIIDESGMPKERFSAEFPKEGPSILRIQQVVRGDSAAYFCASSPLSTGEYGYTFGSGTRLTVV.

The sequenced part of the CDR3 DNA is TGTGCCAGCAGCCGAAACAGGGATCCG. It specifies CASSRNRDP. The whole CDR3 reads CASSRNRDPAFF. The genes are TRBV7-2 and TRBJ1-1; TRBD1 is a possible D gene (6 bases). The read comes to an end 3 residues before the CDR3 does, leaving the germline J gene to fill in the end. Germline V gene data show CDR1 as SGHTA and CDR2 as FQGNSA. The CDR3 runs to 12 residues. Using reference TRBV7-2 and TRBJ1-1 for the parts outside the CDR3, the full variable domain is GAGVSQSPSNKVTEKGKDVELRCDPISGHTALYWYRQSLGQGLEFLIYFQGNSAPDKSGLPSDRFSAERTGGSVSTLTIQRTQQEDSAVYLCASSRNRDPAFFGQGTRLTVV.

As concerns this clone: Read sequence stops 3 residues before the CDR3 end, and the germline J gene provides the missing end. The chain uses TRBV18 and TRBJ1-2, with TRBD1 matching over 11 bases. The CDR3 has 13 residues. Germline loops: CDR1 KGHSH, CDR2 LQKENI. The part of the CDR3 DNA that was read is TGTGCCAGCTCACAGGGACAGGGGGATGAC. Translated, it gives CASSQGQGDD. In full, the CDR3 reads CASSQGQGDDYTF.

A remark on this clone: The read comes to an end 3 residues before the CDR3 does, leaving the germline J gene to fill in the end. V usage is TRBV19 and J usage is TRBJ1-2; D not resolved. Germline V gene data show CDR1 as LNHDA and CDR2 as SQIVND (reference sequence). The CDR3 has 13 amino acids. V lost 5 bases and J lost 2, with 9 bases in between. CDR3 amino acids: CASSPVENYGYTF. The sequenced part of the CDR3 DNA is TGTGCCAGTAGTCCAGTCGAGAACTATGGC.

The CDR3 here is CASSPRGYTEAFF. CDR3 DNA, as far as it was read: TGTGCCAGTAGTCCACGCGGATACACTGAA. The chain carries TRBV19 and TRBJ1-1; D is undetermined. The CDR3 end is not reached by the read, which stops 3 residues before it; the germline J gene fills it in. V lost 5 bases and J 3 bases, leaving 10 bases between the germline ends. The germline V gene has CDR1 LNHDA and CDR2 SQIVND (reference sequence). The CDR3 consists of 13 residues.

A remark on this clone: The read halts 3 residues ahead of the CDR3 end, with the missing end drawn from the germline J gene. This sequence joins TRBV5-1 and TRBJ2-2, with 8 nucleotides matching TRBD1. This CDR3 is 16 amino acids long. Germline trimming cut 7 bases from V and 0 bases from J; bases unmatched to any gene: 8. The germline CDR1 and CDR2 sequences are SGHRS and YFSETQ. CDR3 DNA, as far as it was read: TGCGCCAGCGGAATAGGACAGGGATCGAACACCGGGGAG. It is translated as CASGIGQGSNTGE. The full CDR3 sequence reads CASGIGQGSNTGELFF.

About this clone itself: The read comes to an end 3 residues before the CDR3 does, leaving the germline J gene to fill in the end. V is TRBV9 and J is TRBJ1-2; TRBD1 aligns across 9 bases. Trimming at V came to 4 bases and at J to 6 bases, leaving 1 base not matched to a gene. The length of the CDR3 is 12 residues. Germline V gene data show CDR1 as SGDLS and CDR2 as YYNGEE. The CDR3 protein is CASSRTGDGYTF. The covered CDR3 bases are TGTGCCAGCAGCCGGACAGGGGATGGC.